The 26 T cell receptor beta chains listed next were all sequenced from one sample in a study of blood T cell repertoires in COVID-19. Sequenced by immunoSEQ multiplex PCR; TCRdb stores in-frame clones only, minus some. Of about 480,000 clones detected, around nine tenths appear once; the ten largest clones hold 4% to 5.5%. The sample was peripheral blood. The origin of the receptors is a woman in her twenties or thirties with acute or convalescent COVID-19.

V is TRBV30 and J is TRBJ1-2, with TRBD1 as a possible D gene (5 bases). The V end was cut by 4 bases, the J end by 0 bases, with 9 bases between. CDR3 length: 13 residues. The V gene's germline CDR1 is GTSNPN and CDR2 SVGIG (reference sequence). The CDR3 sequence is CAWTLTANYGYTF. The DNA of the CDR3 is TGTGCCTGGACCCTGACAGCTAACTATGGCTACACCTTC.

J is TRBJ1-1 and V is TRBV12-3 or TRBV12-4, with a possible D match to TRBD1 (6 bases). The CDR3 runs 13 residues. The V end was cut by 5 bases, the J end by 4 bases, with 11 bases between. CDR3: CASSKGGGTEAFF. CDR3 bases: TGTGCCAGCAGTAAGGGGGGGGGCACTGAAGCTTTCTTT.

In DNA form, the CDR3 reads TGTGCCAGCAGCTTGGGGCGGACAGGGTCCTACGAGCAGTACTTC. This encodes CASSLGRTGSYEQYF. The V and J genes are TRBV5-4 and TRBJ2-7; 8 nucleotides line up with TRBD1. J lost 1 base, V lost 0 bases, and 3 bases had no gene match. In germline, CDR1 is SGHNT, CDR2 YYREEE (reference sequence). This CDR3 contains 15 residues.

V usage is TRBV5-4 and J usage is TRBJ1-2; 7 bases match TRBD1. Germline V CDR1 and CDR2: SGHNT, YYREEE (reference sequence). Trimming cost V 4 bases and J 4 bases; bases outside gene matches: 13. This CDR3 contains 16 residues. The CDR3 spells CASSALQGNLGYGYTF. The CDR3, as DNA: TGTGCCAGCAGCGCCCTACAGGGGAATTTGGGCTATGGCTACACCTTC.

V is TRBV21-1 and J is TRBJ2-3; the table's D gene call, TRBD2, was not cross checked with the DNA. TRBV21-1 represents a pseudogene. This CDR3 contains 16 residues. CDR3 sequence reads: CASSKNPAGCTDTQYF. The DNA of the CDR3 is TGTGCCAGCAGCAAAAATCCGGCGGGGTGCACAGATACGCAGTATTTT.

The J gene is TRBJ2-4, the V gene TRBV3-1 (or the pseudogene TRBV3-2); the D gene is possibly TRBD1 (5 bases). Germline V gene sequence: CDR1 LGHDT, CDR2 YNNKEL (reference sequence). This CDR3 spans 13 amino acids. The ends were cut back, 2 bases at V and 8 bases at J, with 10 bases in the middle. The DNA of the CDR3 is TGTGCCAGCAGCCAACAGGGTCCGGACATTCAGTACTTC. Translating gives CASSQQGPDIQYF.

This clone was seen only once. The genes are TRBV25-1 and TRBJ1-1; weak D call: TRBD1 (5 bases). Germline CDR1 MGHDK, CDR2 SYGVNS. The germline V and J ends were trimmed by 5 bases and 0 bases, with 13 bases remaining between them. This CDR3 region has 15 residues. CDR3 residues: CASSQTVGMNTEAFF. CDR3 bases: TGTGCCAGCAGTCAGACAGTCGGCATGAACACTGAAGCTTTCTTT.

The V and J genes are TRBV6-5 and TRBJ2-7, with D tentatively TRBD2 (7 bases). V was clipped by 2 bases and J by 5 bases, with 16 bases between them. The germline CDR1 and CDR2 sequences are MNHEY and SVGAGI. This CDR3 is built from 15 residues. In DNA form, the CDR3 reads TGTGCCAGCAGTTACGGGAGGGGGGCTAGCGACGAGCAGTACTTC. Translating it yields CASSYGRGASDEQYF.

V is TRBV29-1 and J is TRBJ1-4; 8 nucleotides match TRBD1. V trimming: 6 bases; J trimming: 7 bases; junction bases outside the gene matches: 13. Germline V gene sequence: CDR1 SQVTM, CDR2 ANQGSEA. The CDR3 length is 15 residues. CDR3 in amino acids: CSVKLPQGGGEKLFF. CDR3 coding DNA: TGCAGCGTCAAACTTCCACAGGGGGGAGGTGAAAAACTGTTTTTT.

The sample holds one count of this clone. The chain links TRBV5-5 to TRBJ2-3; 7 bases match TRBD2. Germline CDR1 is SGHKS and CDR2 is YYEKEE (reference sequence). The ends lost 4 bases at V and 3 bases at J; junction bases unmatched: 8. The CDR3 length is 15 residues. DNA of the CDR3: TGTGCCAGCAGCGGGGCCGGGACTACTACAGATACGCAGTATTTT. It specifies CASSGAGTTTDTQYF.

V and J are TRBV29-1 and TRBJ1-1; TRBD1 agrees at 12 bases. The germline CDR1 and CDR2 sequences are SQVTM and ANQGSEA. The CDR3 runs to 16 residues. V dropped 5 bases and J dropped 4; count of bases not matched to a gene: 11. CDR3 coding DNA: TGCAGCGTTCGACCAGCCGGGGACAGGGGGCGCACTGAAGCTTTCTTT. Its translation is CSVRPAGDRGRTEAFF.

The count of this clone is one. The chain combines TRBV30 with TRBJ1-6; D ambiguous. Germline CDR1 is GTSNPN and CDR2 is SVGIG (reference sequence). This CDR3 contains 13 residues. The germline V and J ends were trimmed by 4 bases and 9 bases, with 13 bases remaining between them. The CDR3 DNA is TGTGCCTGGAATCCCCGGAGCGGTTCACCCCTCCACTTT. This gives the protein CAWNPRSGSPLHF. The full variable domain, in which reference TRBV30 and TRBJ1-6 provide the parts outside the CDR3, is SQTIHQWPATLVQPVGSPLSLECTVEGTSNPNLYWYRQAAGRGLQLLFYSVGIGQISSEVPQNLSASRPQDRQFILSSKKLLLSDSGFYLCAWNPRSGSPLHFGNGTRLTVT.

CDR3 DNA: TGTGCCAGCAAATCGACCGGGACAGATAATTCACCCCTCCACTTT. This gives the protein CASKSTGTDNSPLHF. The chain has TRBV5-4 and TRBJ1-6; 7 bases agree with TRBD1. The CDR3 has 15 residues. Germline-derived CDR1 and CDR2 are SGHNT and YYREEE (reference sequence). The junction had 8 bases not matched to a gene; V was cut back by 6 bases and J by 5 bases.

The chain has TRBV6-1 and TRBJ1-2, with 7 bases lining up with TRBD1. CDR1 MNHNS and CDR2 SASEGT come from the germline V gene. The CDR3 is 14 amino acids. After removal of 2 bases from V and 4 bases from J, the junction contained 4 bases not matched to a gene. Written as DNA, the CDR3 is TGTGCCAGCAGTGAAAGACGGGACAGCTATGGCTACACCTTC. It specifies CASSERRDSYGYTF.

The V call is TRBV5-1, the J call TRBJ2-1; 10 positions agree with TRBD1. This CDR3 is built from 14 residues. V shed 1 base, J shed 7 bases, and the junction held 2 bases outside the gene matches. Per the germline V gene, CDR1 is SGHRS and CDR2 is YFSETQ. CDR3 loop: CASSLMGQGNEQFF. The CDR3 DNA follows: TGCGCCAGCAGCTTGATGGGACAGGGGAATGAGCAGTTCTTC.

The CDR3 loop is CASSVSRGEQFF. CDR3 DNA sequence: TGTGCCAGCAGCGTATCAAGAGGGGAGCAGTTCTTC. The V call is TRBV9, the J call TRBJ2-1, with D maybe TRBD2 (5 bases). Germline values: CDR1 SGDLS, CDR2 YYNGEE. The CDR3 consists of 12 residues. V was trimmed by 1 base and J by 10 bases, leaving 9 bases between them.

The chain couples TRBV6-1 to TRBJ2-2, with D perhaps matching TRBD1 (5 bases). Germline loops: CDR1 MNHNS, CDR2 SASEGT. V was cut by 2 bases and J by 2 bases, with 15 bases left in between. The CDR3 extends over 17 amino acids. CDR3: CASSEPGRTHNTGELFF. In nucleotides, the CDR3 is TGTGCCAGCAGTGAACCGGGCAGGACACATAACACCGGGGAGCTGTTTTTT.

The V and J genes are TRBV7-2 and TRBJ1-4, with a tentative D call TRBD1 (5 bases). Germline V gene lookup returns CDR1 SGHTA and CDR2 FQGNSA. The V end was cut by 5 bases, the J end by 4 bases, with 17 bases between. The CDR3 has 16 amino acids. The CDR3 coding sequence is TGTGCCAGCAGCGGGGGGTGGGGCGCCGGTAATGAAAAACTGTTTTTT. Amino acids: CASSGGWGAGNEKLFF. The whole variable domain, remainder taken from reference TRBV7-2 and TRBJ1-4, is GAGVSQSPSNKVTEKGKDVELRCDPISGHTALYWYRQSLGQGLEFLIYFQGNSAPDKSGLPSDRFSAERTGGSVSTLTIQRTQQEDSAVYLCASSGGWGAGNEKLFFGSGTQLSVL.

The rearrangement links TRBV28 to TRBJ1-5; TRBD1 aligns across 8 bases. V lost 6 bases, J lost 4 bases, and 5 bases stayed unmatched. The CDR3 has 14 amino acids. The V gene's germline CDR1 is MDHEN and CDR2 SYDVKM. CDR3 residues: CASRDGTGNQPQHF. DNA for the CDR3: TGTGCCAGCAGGGACGGGACAGGAAATCAGCCCCAGCATTTT.

As for this clone: Other DNA sequences in the sample encode the same CDR3. This rearrangement joins TRBV2 to TRBJ2-7; D is possibly TRBD1 (8 bases). CDR1 SNHLY and CDR2 FYNNEI come from the germline V gene. The CDR3 has 13 amino acids. V was shortened by 3 bases and J by 6 bases, with 12 bases between the two germline ends. The CDR3, as DNA: TGTGCCAGCAGTGAGAACAGGGGGGGCGAGCAGTACTTC. It yields the protein CASSENRGGEQYF.

This clone was seen once. V gene TRBV29-1 combines with J gene TRBJ2-3; 7 bases fit TRBD2. Germline V CDR1 and CDR2: SQVTM, ANQGSEA. J gave up 0 bases and V 1 base, and 7 bases lay outside the gene matches. The CDR3 sequence is 16 residues long. CDR3 protein: CSVEGSETSSTDTQYF. CDR3 sequence (DNA): TGCAGCGTTGAAGGCTCCGAGACTAGCAGCACAGATACGCAGTATTTT.

The rearrangement links TRBV20-1 to TRBJ2-5, with 8 bases matching TRBD1. The CDR3 contains 13 residues. CDR1 is DFQATT, CDR2 SNEGSKA, per germline (reference sequence). Trimming at V came to 3 bases and at J to 5 bases, leaving 5 bases not matched to a gene. DNA for the CDR3: TGCAGTGCTAGTCACAGGGGGTCCGAGACCCAGTACTTC. This codes for CSASHRGSETQYF.

The chain carries TRBV10-3 and TRBJ2-1; 11 bases line up with TRBD2. Germline lookup yields CDR1 ENHRY and CDR2 SYGVKD. With V trimmed by 4 bases and J by 0 bases, 2 bases remained unmatched. This CDR3 has 16 residues. In DNA form, the CDR3 reads TGTGCCATCAGTGTAGCGGGGGGGCCCTCCTACAATGAGCAGTTCTTC. Translation gives CAISVAGGPSYNEQFF.

The chain has TRBV9 and TRBJ1-4; D call uncertain. The V and J ends lost 1 base and 3 bases respectively, with 4 bases between them. The CDR3 totals 13 residues. Germline V gives CDR1 SGDLS, CDR2 YYNGEE. The DNA for the CDR3 is TGTGCCAGCAGCGTATCCGCTAATGAAAAACTGTTTTTT. The encoded protein is CASSVSANEKLFF.

V and J are TRBV18 and TRBJ2-7, with D possibly being TRBD2 (5 bases). The CDR3 consists of 14 residues. Between the trimmed V and J ends, which lost 6 bases and 6 bases, there was a span of 18 bases. Germline values: CDR1 KGHSH, CDR2 LQKENI. CDR3 loop: CASSRSGEVGEQYF. CDR3 nucleotides: TGTGCCAGCTCCCGGAGCGGTGAGGTGGGCGAGCAGTACTTC.

CDR3 DNA sequence: TGCGCCAGCAGCCAAGGAGGGGGCCTCTCCTATAATTCACCCCTCCACTTT. It encodes CASSQGGGLSYNSPLHF. The chain couples TRBV4-1 to TRBJ1-6, with 7 bases aligning to TRBD1. CDR1 and CDR2 from the germline V gene are MGHRA and YSYEKL. This CDR3 is built from 17 residues. V shed 1 base and J 0 bases; nucleotides not matched to a gene: 3.